The source of this TCR beta chain is a study of shared clonotypes between healthy human individuals. Only in-frame clones appear in the TCRdb table, and some are missing; sequencing was by immunoSEQ multiplex PCR. This table holds some 660,000 clones, around 73% found once. V lost 7 bases and J 3 bases, leaving 18 bases between the germline ends. The germline V gene encodes CDR1 MDHEN and CDR2 SYDVKM. The CDR3 runs to 16 residues. This TCR was sampled from a woman in her thirties in good health. The source material was memory CD4+ T cells sorted from blood. Subset meaning: CD45RA-negative fraction. The chain recombines TRBV28 with TRBJ2-2; tentatively, D is TRBD2 (5 bases). The CDR3 spells CASNIWGAEYTGELFF. The CDR3 nucleotides are TGTGCCAGCAATATCTGGGGAGCGGAGTACACCGGGGAGCTGTTTTTT. Full variable domain (rest looked up from reference TRBV28 and TRBJ2-2): DVKVTQSSRYLVKRTGEKVFLECVQDMDHENMFWYRQDPGLGLRLIYFSYDVKMKEKGDIPEGYSVSREKKERFSLILESASTNQTSMYLCASNIWGAEYTGELFFGEGSRLTVL.